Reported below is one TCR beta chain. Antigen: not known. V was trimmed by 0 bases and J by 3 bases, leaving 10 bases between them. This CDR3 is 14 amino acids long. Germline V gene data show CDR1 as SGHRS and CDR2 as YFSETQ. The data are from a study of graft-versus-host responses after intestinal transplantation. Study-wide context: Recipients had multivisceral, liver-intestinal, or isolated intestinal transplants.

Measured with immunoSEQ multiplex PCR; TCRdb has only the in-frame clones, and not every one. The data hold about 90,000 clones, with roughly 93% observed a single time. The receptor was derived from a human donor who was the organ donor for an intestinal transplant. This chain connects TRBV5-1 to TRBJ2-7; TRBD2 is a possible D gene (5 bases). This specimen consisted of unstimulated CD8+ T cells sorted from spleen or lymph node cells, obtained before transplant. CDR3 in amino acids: CASSLAGEGYEQYF. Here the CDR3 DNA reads TGCGCCAGCAGCTTGGCCGGGGAAGGCTACGAGCAGTACTTC.